One sample yielded the 26 T cell receptor beta chains listed below, sequenced in a study of response to subunit inactivated influenza vaccine. TCRdb independently ran MiXCR on the RT-PCR reads; one entry per CDR3 protein. The sample has just under 550,000 distinct CDR3 sequences, 20% to 25% seen once. The same data also went into a second study, on T cells expressing NK-cell markers. From that report: Researchers built TCR beta cDNA using 5'RACE template switching with UMIs.

The material was CD4+ T cells sorted from PBMCs, obtained 11 to 12 days after vaccination. These receptors all come from a man aged 50-59 years who received an inactivated influenza vaccine.

The genes are TRBV7-6 and TRBJ2-1; D is perhaps TRBD2 (6 bases). Per germline, CDR1 SGHVS and CDR2 FNYEAQ. V was shortened by 3 bases and J by 1 base, with 13 bases between the two germline ends. CDR3 size: 16 residues. CDR3 region: CASSLFGGMSYNEQFF. CDR3 DNA sequence: TGTGCCAGCAGCTTGTTTGGCGGGATGTCCTACAATGAGCAGTTCTTC. The whole variable domain, remainder taken from reference TRBV7-6 and TRBJ2-1, is GAGVSQSPRYKVTKRGQDVALRCDPISGHVSLYWYRQALGQGPEFLTYFNYEAQQDKSGLPNDRFSAERPEGSISTLTIQRTEQRDSAMYRCASSLFGGMSYNEQFFGPGTRLTVL.

This clonotype turned up a few times. V is TRBV7-2 and J is TRBJ2-1; 15 bases map to TRBD2. The germline gives CDR1 SGHTA, CDR2 FQGNSA. Germline trimming cut 0 bases from V and 8 bases from J; bases unmatched to any gene: 2. There are 16 residues in the CDR3. Written as DNA, the CDR3 is TGTGCCAGCAGCTTAGCGGGACTAGCGGGGGGCTATGAGCAGTTCTTC. Protein product: CASSLAGLAGGYEQFF.

V usage is TRBV3-1 and J usage is TRBJ1-1; D is possibly TRBD1 (6 bases). The CDR3 loop spans 15 amino acids. V dropped 4 bases and J dropped 4 bases, with 16 bases sitting between them. Germline values: CDR1 LGHDT, CDR2 YNNKEL (reference sequence). CDR3 nucleotides: TGTGCCAGCAGCCCCGACGACAGGTTTATCACTGAAGCTTTCTTT. Its translation: CASSPDDRFITEAFF.

The chain employs TRBV10-3 and TRBJ2-7; 7 positions agree with TRBD2. Germline assignment: CDR1 ENHRY and CDR2 SYGVKD. V shed 2 bases, J shed 7 bases, and the junction held 2 bases outside the gene matches. CDR3 size: 12 residues. The CDR3 sequence: CAISEGGGEQYF. In DNA, the CDR3 is TGTGCCATCAGTGAGGGGGGAGGGGAGCAGTACTTC.

This clonotype was counted a few times. The CDR3 loop is CASSFEDGQEGTQYF. DNA of the CDR3: TGCGCCAGCAGCTTTGAGGACGGACAGGAGGGTACGCAGTATTTT. This rearrangement joins TRBV5-1 to TRBJ2-3; possibly TRBD1 for D (7 bases). The germline V gene has CDR1 SGHRS and CDR2 YFSETQ. Trimming removed 2 bases at V and 8 bases at J, with 18 bases between. This CDR3 contains 15 residues.

This clonotype has a handful of counts. The J gene is TRBJ2-7, the V gene TRBV7-2; tentative D call: TRBD2 (6 bases). This CDR3 region has 16 residues. V dropped 1 base and J dropped 0 bases, with 13 bases sitting between them. Germline V gene lookup returns CDR1 SGHTA and CDR2 FQGNSA. This chain's CDR3 is CASSLVPGLSSYEQYF. CDR3 DNA sequence: TGTGCCAGCAGCTTAGTTCCGGGACTGAGCTCCTACGAGCAGTACTTC.

The chain recombines TRBV6-1 with TRBJ1-5; 11 nucleotides line up with TRBD1. The V gene end was trimmed by 5 bases and the J gene end by 5 bases; junction bases not matched to a gene: 5. The CDR3 sequence is 15 residues long. CDR1 and CDR2 from the germline V gene are MNHNS and SASEGT. CDR3 nucleotide sequence: TGTGCCAGCAGTCCACGGGACAGGGGGGATCAGCCCCAGCATTTT. Its translation: CASSPRDRGDQPQHF.

The chain carries TRBV12-3 or TRBV12-4 and TRBJ2-7; TRBD1 matches 8 bases. The CDR3 is 16 amino acids. J gave up 2 bases and V 6 bases, and 12 bases lay outside the gene matches. Written as DNA, the CDR3 is TGTGCCAGCAGCTATCAACACCGGGACAGGCCCTACGAGCAGTACTTC. Residues: CASSYQHRDRPYEQYF.

This clonotype was seen a few times. The chain is built from TRBV7-2 and TRBJ2-3; unclear D gene. The CDR3 covers 12 residues. CDR1 is SGHTA and CDR2 is FQGNSA in the germline V gene. Trimming pared 5 bases from V and 11 bases from J, leaving 14 bases between. CDR3 sequence (DNA): TGTGCCAGCAGCCTCCGGGTAGAACGGCAGTATTTT. Its protein product is CASSLRVERQYF.

Only a few counts were recorded for this clonotype. This chain links TRBV20-1 with TRBJ2-1; TRBD2 matches at 7 bases. J lost 9 bases, V lost 6 bases, and 5 bases had no gene match. Germline V CDR1 and CDR2: DFQATT, SNEGSKA (reference sequence). The CDR3 sequence is 11 residues long. The CDR3, as DNA: TGCAGTGCAGGGGACTACCCTGAGCAGTTCTTC. Translated: CSAGDYPEQFF.

The J gene is TRBJ2-3, the V gene TRBV29-1; tentative D call: TRBD2 (6 bases). The ends were cut back, 1 base at V and 5 bases at J, with 13 bases in the middle. The germline V gene encodes CDR1 SQVTM and CDR2 ANQGSEA. There are 14 residues in the CDR3. For the CDR3, the DNA is TGCAGCGTTGAAGTGGCGGGGAAACTAGATACGCAGTATTTT. Protein sequence: CSVEVAGKLDTQYF.

The J gene is TRBJ1-2, the V gene TRBV10-3; weak D call: TRBD1 (5 bases). The ends were cut back, 3 bases at V and 8 bases at J, with 10 bases in the middle. The CDR3 sequence is 12 residues long. Germline CDR1 ENHRY, CDR2 SYGVKD. CDR3 bases: TGTGCCATCAGTGATGGCAGGGACGGCTACACCTTC. This sequence encodes CAISDGRDGYTF.

Only one count was recorded for this clonotype. V usage is TRBV2 and J usage is TRBJ2-3; no reliable D call. V was shortened by 7 bases and J by 0 bases, with 11 bases between the two germline ends. CDR1 and CDR2 from the germline V gene are SNHLY and FYNNEI. This CDR3 is 14 amino acids long. The CDR3 here is CASTPESSTDTQYF. In DNA form, the CDR3 reads TGTGCCAGCACTCCGGAGAGTAGCACAGATACGCAGTATTTT.

The J gene is TRBJ2-1, the V gene TRBV20-1; 14 bases align to TRBD2. Germline assignment: CDR1 DFQATT and CDR2 SNEGSKA (reference sequence). V gave up 1 base and J gave up 7 bases; unmatched junction bases: 3. This CDR3 has 15 residues. CDR3 nucleotide sequence: TGCAGTGCTAGAGTCGGGACTAGCGGGGGAAATGAGCAGTTCTTC. Amino acids: CSARVGTSGGNEQFF.

The rearrangement links TRBV2 to TRBJ2-1, with a weak D call TRBD1 (6 bases). Per the germline V gene, CDR1 is SNHLY and CDR2 is FYNNEI. The CDR3 covers 14 residues. V shed 1 base and J shed 8 bases, with 12 bases lying between them. The CDR3 region has the DNA TGTGCCAGCAGTGAAGATGGAAACAGGGATGAGCAGTTCTTC. This gives the protein CASSEDGNRDEQFF.

The chain uses TRBV12-3 or TRBV12-4 and TRBJ2-1; D is perhaps TRBD1 (5 bases). The V end lost 1 base, the J end lost 0 bases, and 7 bases lay between the germline ends. There are 15 residues in the CDR3. CDR3 residues: CASSLVRVSYNEQFF. In DNA form, the CDR3 reads TGTGCCAGCAGTTTAGTCAGGGTCTCCTACAATGAGCAGTTCTTC.

The chain is built from TRBV2 and TRBJ2-1, with D uncertain. This CDR3 spans 11 amino acids. Germline lookup yields CDR1 SNHLY and CDR2 FYNNEI. Trimming took off 6 bases at V and 8 bases at J, with 8 bases between the two ends. The CDR3 DNA follows: TGTGCCAGCAGCGGCTCCCATGAGCAGTTCTTC. Its protein product is CASSGSHEQFF.

V gene TRBV7-8 combines with J gene TRBJ2-7; D is ambiguous. Germline-derived CDR1 and CDR2 are SGHVS and FQNEAQ. CDR3 length: 18 residues. Between the trimmed V and J ends, which lost 5 bases and 3 bases, there was a span of 26 bases. The DNA of the CDR3 is TGTGCCAGCAGCCAAAGAGGCCCCCGGGTGCAGGTCTACTACGAGCAGTACTTC. It yields the protein CASSQRGPRVQVYYEQYF.

V usage is TRBV19 and J usage is TRBJ2-2; no reliable D call. Germline V gene sequence: CDR1 LNHDA, CDR2 SQIVND (reference sequence). V dropped 1 base and J dropped 6 bases, with 9 bases sitting between them. The CDR3 is made up of 14 amino acids. In DNA form, the CDR3 reads TGTGCCAGTAGTATAGCAGGTCGGGCCGGGGAGCTGTTTTTT. Its translation is CASSIAGRAGELFF.

The V and J genes are TRBV7-6 and TRBJ2-1; 8 bases match TRBD2. This CDR3 is built from 15 residues. Germline values: CDR1 SGHVS, CDR2 FNYEAQ. V shed 3 bases and J 8 bases; nucleotides not matched to a gene: 9. CDR3 nucleotide sequence: TGTGCCAGCAGCTTGTCCAGCGGGAGTGGGTATGAGCAGTTCTTC. Encoded protein: CASSLSSGSGYEQFF.

The V gene is TRBV4-1, the J gene TRBJ2-2; 7 nucleotides match TRBD1. This CDR3 is 15 amino acids long. V shed 2 bases and J 6 bases; nucleotides not matched to a gene: 6. The germline V gene encodes CDR1 MGHRA and CDR2 YSYEKL. The DNA for the CDR3 is TGCGCCAGCAGCCAAAAACAGGGGTGGGCCGGGGAGCTGTTTTTT. Its translation: CASSQKQGWAGELFF.

V and J are TRBV5-1 and TRBJ1-1; no definite D call. CDR3 length: 14 amino acids. Germline-derived CDR1 and CDR2 are SGHRS and YFSETQ. V lost 2 bases and J 1 base, leaving 9 bases between the germline ends. Here the CDR3 reads CASSFPDPNTEAFF. The CDR3 nucleotides are TGCGCCAGCAGCTTTCCAGACCCGAACACTGAAGCTTTCTTT. Looking up the rest from reference TRBV5-1 and TRBJ1-1 gives the full variable domain: KAGVTQTPRYLIKTRGQQVTLSCSPISGHRSVSWYQQTPGQGLQFLFEYFSETQRNKGNFPGRFSGRQFSNSRSEMNVSTLELGDSALYLCASSFPDPNTEAFFGQGTRLTVV.

A few counts support this clonotype. As DNA, the CDR3 is TGCAGCGTCGGGGACCGGGATACGCAGTATTTT. Translation: CSVGDRDTQYF. The chain recombines TRBV29-1 with TRBJ2-3, with D possibly called TRBD1 or TRBD2 (5 bases each). Deletions cut 6 bases from V and 6 bases from J, with 10 bases between. The CDR3 extends over 11 amino acids. Germline V gene lookup returns CDR1 SQVTM and CDR2 ANQGSEA.

This clonotype was counted a few times. V gene TRBV6-1 combines with J gene TRBJ2-3; no clear D gene. Between the trimmed V and J ends, which lost 2 bases and 5 bases, there was a span of 14 bases. The germline V gene encodes CDR1 MNHNS and CDR2 SASEGT. This CDR3 is built from 15 residues. The CDR3 region has the DNA TGTGCCAGCAGTGAAATGGCCAGATCGAGAGATACGCAGTATTTT. It specifies CASSEMARSRDTQYF.

The rearrangement joins TRBV7-6 to TRBJ2-5, with TRBD2 matching 9 bases. CDR3 length: 16 residues. The germline V gene encodes CDR1 SGHVS and CDR2 FNYEAQ. V trimming: 1 base; J trimming: 4 bases; junction bases outside the gene matches: 7. CDR3 amino acids: CASSLVSAGGGETQYF. As DNA, the CDR3 is TGTGCCAGCAGCTTAGTTTCAGCGGGAGGAGGAGAGACCCAGTACTTC. Complete variable domain (other parts from reference TRBV7-6 and TRBJ2-5): GAGVSQSPRYKVTKRGQDVALRCDPISGHVSLYWYRQALGQGPEFLTYFNYEAQQDKSGLPNDRFSAERPEGSISTLTIQRTEQRDSAMYRCASSLVSAGGGETQYFGPGTRLLVL.

This clonotype was detected only a few times. This chain uses TRBV10-3 with TRBJ1-2; 9 positions agree with TRBD1. V was clipped by 4 bases and J by 8 bases; unmatched bases: 5. The CDR3 runs to 13 residues. Germline values: CDR1 ENHRY, CDR2 SYGVKD. As DNA, the CDR3 is TGTGCCATCAGTGGGGACAGGGTCGGCGGCTACACCTTC. Encoded protein: CAISGDRVGGYTF.